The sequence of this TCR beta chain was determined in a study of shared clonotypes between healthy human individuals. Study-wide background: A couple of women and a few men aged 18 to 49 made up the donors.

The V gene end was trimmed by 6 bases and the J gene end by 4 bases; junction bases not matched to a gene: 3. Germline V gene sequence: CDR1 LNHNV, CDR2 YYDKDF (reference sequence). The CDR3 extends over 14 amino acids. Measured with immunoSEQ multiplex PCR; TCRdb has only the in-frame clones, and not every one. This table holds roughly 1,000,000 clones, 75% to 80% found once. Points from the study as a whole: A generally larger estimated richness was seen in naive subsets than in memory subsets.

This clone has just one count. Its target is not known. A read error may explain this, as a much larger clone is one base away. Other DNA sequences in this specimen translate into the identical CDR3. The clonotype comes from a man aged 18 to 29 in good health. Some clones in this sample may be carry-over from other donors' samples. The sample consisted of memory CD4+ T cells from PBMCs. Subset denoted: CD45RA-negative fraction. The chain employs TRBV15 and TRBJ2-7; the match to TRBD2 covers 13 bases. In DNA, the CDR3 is TGTGCCACCAGATCGGGACTAGCGGGGTACGAGCAGTACTTC. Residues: CATRSGLAGYEQYF.